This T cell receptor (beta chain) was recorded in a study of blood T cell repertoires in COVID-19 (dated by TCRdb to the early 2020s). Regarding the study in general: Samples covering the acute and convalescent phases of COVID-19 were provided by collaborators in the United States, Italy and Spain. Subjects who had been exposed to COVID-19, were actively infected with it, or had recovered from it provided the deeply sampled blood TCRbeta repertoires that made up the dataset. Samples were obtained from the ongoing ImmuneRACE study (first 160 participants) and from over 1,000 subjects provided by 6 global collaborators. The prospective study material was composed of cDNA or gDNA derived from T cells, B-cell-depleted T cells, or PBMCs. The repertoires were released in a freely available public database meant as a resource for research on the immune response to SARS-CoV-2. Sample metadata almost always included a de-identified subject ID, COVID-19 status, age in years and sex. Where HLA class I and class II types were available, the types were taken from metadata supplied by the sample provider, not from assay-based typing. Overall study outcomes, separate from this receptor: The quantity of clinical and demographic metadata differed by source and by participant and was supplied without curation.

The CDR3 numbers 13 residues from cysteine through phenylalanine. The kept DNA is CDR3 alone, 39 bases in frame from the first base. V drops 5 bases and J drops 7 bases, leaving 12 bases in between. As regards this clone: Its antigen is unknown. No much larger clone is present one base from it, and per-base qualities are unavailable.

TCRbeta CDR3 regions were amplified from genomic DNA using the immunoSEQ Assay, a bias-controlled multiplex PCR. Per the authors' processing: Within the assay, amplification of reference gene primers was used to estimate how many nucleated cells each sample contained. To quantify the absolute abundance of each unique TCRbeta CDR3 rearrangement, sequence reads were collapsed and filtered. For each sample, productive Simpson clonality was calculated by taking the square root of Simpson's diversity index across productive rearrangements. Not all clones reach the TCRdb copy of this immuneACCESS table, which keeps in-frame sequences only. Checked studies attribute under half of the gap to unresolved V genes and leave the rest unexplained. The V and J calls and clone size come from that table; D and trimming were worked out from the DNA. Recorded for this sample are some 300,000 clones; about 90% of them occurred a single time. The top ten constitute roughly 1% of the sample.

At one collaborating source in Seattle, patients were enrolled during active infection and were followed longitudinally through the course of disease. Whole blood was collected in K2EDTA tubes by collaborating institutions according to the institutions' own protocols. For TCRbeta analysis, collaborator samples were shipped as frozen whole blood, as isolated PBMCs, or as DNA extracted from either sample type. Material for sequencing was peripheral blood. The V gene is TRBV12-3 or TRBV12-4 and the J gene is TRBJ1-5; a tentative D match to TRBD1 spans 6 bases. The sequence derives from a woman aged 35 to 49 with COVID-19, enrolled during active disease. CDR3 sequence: CASSRQVHQPQHF. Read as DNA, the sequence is TGTGCCAGCAGTAGACAGGTTCACCAGCCCCAGCATTTT.